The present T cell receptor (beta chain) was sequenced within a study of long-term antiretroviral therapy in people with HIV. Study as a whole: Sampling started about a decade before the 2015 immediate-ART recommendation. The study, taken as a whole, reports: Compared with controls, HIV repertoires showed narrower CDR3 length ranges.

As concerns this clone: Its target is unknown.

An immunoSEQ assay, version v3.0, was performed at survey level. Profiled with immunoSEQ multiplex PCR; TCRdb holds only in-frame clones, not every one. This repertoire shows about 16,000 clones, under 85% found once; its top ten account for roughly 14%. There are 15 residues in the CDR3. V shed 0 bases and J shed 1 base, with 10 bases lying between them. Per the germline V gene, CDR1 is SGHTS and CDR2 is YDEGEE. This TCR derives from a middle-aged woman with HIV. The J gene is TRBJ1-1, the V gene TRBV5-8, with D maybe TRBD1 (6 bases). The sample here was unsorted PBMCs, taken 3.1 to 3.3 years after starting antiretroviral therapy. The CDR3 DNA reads TGTGCCAGCAGCTTGGAACCAGGGGAGAACACTGAAGCTTTCTTT. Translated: CASSLEPGENTEAFF.